This T cell receptor beta chain was retrieved from a study of cytomegalovirus exposure and HLA in healthy donors. As regards this clone: The antigen remains unidentified.

TCRdb's table, derived via immunoSEQ multiplex PCR, lists solely in-frame clones and lacks some. The top ten clones hold 0.55% to 0.8% of a sample with around 150,000 clones, 90% to 95% of them seen once. Study-wide results and caveats: Reports credit the classifier with highly specific, highly sensitive diagnosis of cytomegalovirus status. There were around 160 TCR beta chains listed as cytomegalovirus-associated.

Germline assignment: CDR1 GTSNPN and CDR2 SVGIG (reference sequence). This CDR3 spans 14 amino acids. Trimming stripped 4 bases from V and 0 bases from J, with 9 bases between. This chain connects TRBV30 to TRBJ1-4, with a tentative D call TRBD1 (5 bases). This clonotype originated in a man between 18 and 29 years old in good health and CMV-seronegative. The sequenced material came from PBMCs. CDR3 in amino acids: CAWTGGATNEKLFF. In DNA form, the CDR3 reads TGTGCCTGGACTGGGGGGGCAACTAATGAAAAACTGTTTTTT.